Sequencing of this TCR beta chain was carried out in a study of T cell changes during pregnancy in multiple sclerosis. The CDR3 runs 15 residues. Germline CDR1 is MNHEY and CDR2 is SMNVEV (reference sequence). The V segment lost 7 bases and the J segment 0 bases; nucleotides outside the gene matches: 7. Assay: immunoSEQ multiplex PCR; the TCRdb copy retains only in-frame clones and omits some. Altogether about 69,000 clones are present, approximately 90% being singletons, with the ten largest covering about 3.5%. This TCR was recovered from a female donor with multiple sclerosis, enrolled in a pregnancy study. The rearrangement joins TRBV27 to TRBJ2-7, with 9 nucleotides matching TRBD1. This sample comprised peripheral blood, obtained before pregnancy. CDR3 sequence (DNA): TGTGCCAGCAAACAGGGGGCTATGAGCTCCTACGAGCAGTACTTC. It translates to CASKQGAMSSYEQYF.